The following is a TCR beta chain sequence with its context. Its matching antigen is unknown. Naive CD4+ cells were CD45RA-selected; the remaining cells were memory. Deep-level settings were used for running the assay. The method was immunoSEQ multiplex PCR; TCRdb's version includes in-frame clones alone and lacks a portion of them. The data show under 600,000 clones, roughly 95% seen once. Trimming removed 3 bases at V and 0 bases at J, with 14 bases between. There are 16 residues in the CDR3. Germline V lookup: CDR1 MDHEN, CDR2 SYDVKM. The data stem from a study of shared clonotypes between healthy human individuals. Overall study: Researchers assigned three CD4 naive, three CD4 memory, two CD8 naive and one CD8 memory plate to each donor.

General observations from the study: Generally, naive subsets (rather than memory subsets) showed larger estimated richness.

The source is a young woman in good health. The sample comprised naive CD4+ T cells sorted from blood. Sample subset: CD45RA+ positively selected. This rearrangement joins TRBV28 to TRBJ1-1; D is possibly TRBD1 (6 bases). This CDR3 is CASSLSGARLNTEAFF. CDR3 coding DNA: TGTGCCAGCAGTTTGTCGGGGGCGAGGCTGAACACTGAAGCTTTCTTT.